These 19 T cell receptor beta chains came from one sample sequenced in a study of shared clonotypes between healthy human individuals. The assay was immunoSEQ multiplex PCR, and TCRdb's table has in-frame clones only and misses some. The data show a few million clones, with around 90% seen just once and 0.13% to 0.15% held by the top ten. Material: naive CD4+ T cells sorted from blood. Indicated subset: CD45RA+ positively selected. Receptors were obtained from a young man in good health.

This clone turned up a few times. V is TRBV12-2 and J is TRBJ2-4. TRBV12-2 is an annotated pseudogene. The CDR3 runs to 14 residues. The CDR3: CASRLLVAKNIQYF. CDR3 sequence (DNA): TGTGCAAGTCGCTTACTGGTTGCCAAAAACATTCAGTACTTC.

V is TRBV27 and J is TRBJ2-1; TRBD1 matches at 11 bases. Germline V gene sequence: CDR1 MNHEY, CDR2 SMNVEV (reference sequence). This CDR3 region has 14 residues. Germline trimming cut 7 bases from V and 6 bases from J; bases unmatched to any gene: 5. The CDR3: CASTRDRGSNEQFF. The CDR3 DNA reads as TGTGCCAGCACCCGGGACAGGGGGAGCAATGAGCAGTTCTTC.

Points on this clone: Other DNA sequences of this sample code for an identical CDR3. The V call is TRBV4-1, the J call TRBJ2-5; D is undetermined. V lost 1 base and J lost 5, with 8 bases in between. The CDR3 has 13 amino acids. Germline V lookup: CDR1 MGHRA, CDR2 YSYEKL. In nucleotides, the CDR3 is TGCGCCAGCAGCCAAGGGCTGAGGGAGACCCAGTACTTC. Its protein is CASSQGLRETQYF.

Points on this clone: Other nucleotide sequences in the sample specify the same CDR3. CDR3 residues: CASSLAGNQPQHF. In nucleotides, the CDR3 is TGCGCCAGCAGCTTGGCCGGTAATCAGCCCCAGCATTTT. The rearrangement joins TRBV5-1 to TRBJ1-5; D call uncertain. CDR3 length: 13 amino acids. Trimming removed 0 bases at V and 4 bases at J, with 5 bases between. Germline loops: CDR1 SGHRS, CDR2 YFSETQ.

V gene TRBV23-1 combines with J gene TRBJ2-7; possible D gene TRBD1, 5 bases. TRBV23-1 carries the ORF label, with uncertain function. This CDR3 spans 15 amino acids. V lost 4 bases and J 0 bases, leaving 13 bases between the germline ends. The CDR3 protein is CASSRPETVSYEQYF. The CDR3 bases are TGCGCCAGCAGTCGCCCCGAGACAGTCTCCTACGAGCAGTACTTC.

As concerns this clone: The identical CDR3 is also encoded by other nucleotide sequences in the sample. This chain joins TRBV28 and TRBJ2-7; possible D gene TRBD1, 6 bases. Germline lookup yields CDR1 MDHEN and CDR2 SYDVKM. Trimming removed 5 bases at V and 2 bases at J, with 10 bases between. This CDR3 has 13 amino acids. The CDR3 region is CASSPGGTYEQYF. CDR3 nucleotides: TGTGCCAGCAGTCCTGGGGGCACCTACGAGCAGTACTTC.

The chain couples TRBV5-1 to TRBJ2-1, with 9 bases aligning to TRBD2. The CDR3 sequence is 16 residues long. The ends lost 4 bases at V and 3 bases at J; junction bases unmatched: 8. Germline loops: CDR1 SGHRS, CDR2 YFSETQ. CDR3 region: CASSPRTSANYNEQFF. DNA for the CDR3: TGCGCCAGCAGCCCTCGGACTAGCGCGAACTACAATGAGCAGTTCTTC.

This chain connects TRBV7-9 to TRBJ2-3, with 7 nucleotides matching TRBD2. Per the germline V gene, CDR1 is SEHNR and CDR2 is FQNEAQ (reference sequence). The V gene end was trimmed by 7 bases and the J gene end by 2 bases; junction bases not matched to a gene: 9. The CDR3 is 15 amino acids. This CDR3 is CASTSAGVHTDTQYF. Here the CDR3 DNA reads TGTGCCAGCACGTCGGCGGGAGTCCACACAGATACGCAGTATTTT.

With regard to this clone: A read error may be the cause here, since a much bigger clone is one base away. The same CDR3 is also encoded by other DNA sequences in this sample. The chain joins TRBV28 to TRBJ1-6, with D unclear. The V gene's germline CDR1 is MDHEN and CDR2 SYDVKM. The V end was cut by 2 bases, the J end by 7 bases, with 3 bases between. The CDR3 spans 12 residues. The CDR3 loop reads CASSLGNSPLHF. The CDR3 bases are TGTGCCAGCAGTTTAGGGAATTCACCCCTCCACTTT.

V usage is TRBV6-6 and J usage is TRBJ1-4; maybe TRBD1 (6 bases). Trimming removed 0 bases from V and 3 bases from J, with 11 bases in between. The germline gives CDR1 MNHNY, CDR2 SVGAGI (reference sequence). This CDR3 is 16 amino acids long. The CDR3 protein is CASSYSRGGPNEKLFF. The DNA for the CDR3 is TGTGCCAGCAGTTACTCTAGGGGGGGTCCTAATGAAAAACTGTTTTTT.

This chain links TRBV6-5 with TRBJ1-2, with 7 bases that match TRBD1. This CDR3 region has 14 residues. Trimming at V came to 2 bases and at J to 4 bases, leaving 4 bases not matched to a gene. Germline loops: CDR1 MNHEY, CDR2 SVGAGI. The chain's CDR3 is CASSYGDRRYGYTF. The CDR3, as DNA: TGTGCCAGCAGTTACGGGGACAGACGCTATGGCTACACCTTC.

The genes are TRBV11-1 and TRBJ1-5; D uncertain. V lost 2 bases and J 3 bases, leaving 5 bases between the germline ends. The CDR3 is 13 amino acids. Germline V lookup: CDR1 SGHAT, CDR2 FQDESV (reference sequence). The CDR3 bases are TGTGCCAGCAGCTTAAGGGACAATCAGCCCCAGCATTTT. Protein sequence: CASSLRDNQPQHF.

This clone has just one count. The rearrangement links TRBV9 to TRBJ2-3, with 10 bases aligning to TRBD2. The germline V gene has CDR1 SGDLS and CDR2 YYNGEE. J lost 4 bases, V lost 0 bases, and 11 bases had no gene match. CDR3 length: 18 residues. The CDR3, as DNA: TGTGCCAGCAGCGTAGGCCTAGCGGGAGTTTATAGACCAGATACGCAGTATTTT. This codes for CASSVGLAGVYRPDTQYF. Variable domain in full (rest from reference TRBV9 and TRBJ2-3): DSGVTQTPKHLITATGQRVTLRCSPRSGDLSVYWYQQSLDQGLQFLIQYYNGEERAKGNILERFSAQQFPDLHSELNLSSLELGDSALYFCASSVGLAGVYRPDTQYFGPGTRLTVL.

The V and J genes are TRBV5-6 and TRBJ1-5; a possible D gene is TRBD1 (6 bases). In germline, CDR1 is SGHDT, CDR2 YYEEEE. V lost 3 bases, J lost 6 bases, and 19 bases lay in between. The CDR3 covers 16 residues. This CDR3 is CASSSRIGTMGQPQHF. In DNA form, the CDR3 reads TGTGCCAGCAGCTCGAGGATAGGGACAATGGGTCAGCCCCAGCATTTT.

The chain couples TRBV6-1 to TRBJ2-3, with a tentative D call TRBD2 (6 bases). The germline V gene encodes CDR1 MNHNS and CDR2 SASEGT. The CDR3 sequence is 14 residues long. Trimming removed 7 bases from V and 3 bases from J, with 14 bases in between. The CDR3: CASTVAGYTDTQYF. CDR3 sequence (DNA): TGTGCCAGCACTGTTGCGGGGTATACAGATACGCAGTATTTT.

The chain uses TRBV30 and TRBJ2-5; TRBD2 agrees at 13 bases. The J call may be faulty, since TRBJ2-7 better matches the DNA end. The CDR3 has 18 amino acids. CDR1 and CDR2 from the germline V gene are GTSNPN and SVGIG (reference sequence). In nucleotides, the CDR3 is TGTGCCTGGAGTGTATCCCTGACTAGCGGGGGGACCCCCTACGAGCAGTACTTC. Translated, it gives CAWSVSLTSGGTPYEQYF.

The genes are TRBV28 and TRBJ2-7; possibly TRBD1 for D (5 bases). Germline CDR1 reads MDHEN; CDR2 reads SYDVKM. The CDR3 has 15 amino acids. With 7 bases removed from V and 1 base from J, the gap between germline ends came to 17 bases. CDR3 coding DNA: TGTGCCAGCACCCATGACAGTCTTGGTTCCTACGAGCAGTACTTC. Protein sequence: CASTHDSLGSYEQYF.

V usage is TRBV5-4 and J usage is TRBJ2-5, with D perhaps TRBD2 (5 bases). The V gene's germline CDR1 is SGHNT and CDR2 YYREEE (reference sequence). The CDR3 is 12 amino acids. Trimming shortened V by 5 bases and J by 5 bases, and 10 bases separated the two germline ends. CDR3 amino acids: CASRRPGETQYF. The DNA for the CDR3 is TGTGCCAGCAGACGGCCGGGGGAGACCCAGTACTTC.

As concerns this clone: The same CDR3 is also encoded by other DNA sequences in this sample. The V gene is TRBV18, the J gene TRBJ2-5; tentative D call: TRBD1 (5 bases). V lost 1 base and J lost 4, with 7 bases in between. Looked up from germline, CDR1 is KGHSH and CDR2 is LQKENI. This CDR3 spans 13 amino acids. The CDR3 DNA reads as TGTGCCAGCTCACCACGGCAGGGAGAGACCCAGTACTTC. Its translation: CASSPRQGETQYF.